The rows below give T cell receptor beta chains drawn from one sample of a study of type 1 regulatory T cells. TCRdb recomputed calls from the reads with MiXCR, one row per CDR3 protein. Among 55,000 to 65,000 distinct CDR3 sequences listed, 62% were seen once. For these TCRs, the target antigens are not known. The sequenced sample was cultured non-Tr1 T cells, either the whole culture or a sorted T cell fraction (not recorded which). The receptors derive from a human donor in good health. The CDR3 runs from the conserved cysteine through the conserved F or W. A D gene is named only where the DNA matches it firmly. The size entry is marked missing in some rows and otherwise reads once, few, many or a size class.

CDR3 protein: CASSFDGRSYNEQFF
CDR3 DNA: TGTGCCAGCAGCTTCGACGGCCGGTCGTACAATGAGCAGTTCTTC
J gene: TRBJ2-1
clone size: .
V gene: TRBV7-8
D gene: .

CDR3 protein: CASCSQGLDEQYF
CDR3 DNA: TGTGCCAGCTGTTCACAGGGGCTCGACGAGCAGTACTTC
J gene: TRBJ2-7
clone size: few
V gene: TRBV27
D gene: TRBD1

CDR3 protein: CASSHLPQMGRTDTQYF
CDR3 DNA: TGCGCCAGCAGCCATCTCCCACAGATGGGGCGGACAGATACGCAGTATTTT
J gene: TRBJ2-3
clone size: .
V gene: TRBV4-1
D gene: .

CDR3 protein: CASSLAGGNTIYF
CDR3 DNA: TGTGCCAGCAGCTTAGCTGGTGGAAACACCATATATTTT
J gene: TRBJ1-3
clone size: .
V gene: TRBV7-2
D gene: .

CDR3 protein: CASSQGGRATWETQYF
CDR3 DNA: TGTGCCAGCAGCCAAGGTGGCAGGGCAACGTGGGAGACCCAGTACTTC
J gene: TRBJ2-5
clone size: .
V gene: TRBV3-1
D gene: .

CDR3 protein: CASSFSGRVLGSPLHF
CDR3 DNA: TGTGCCAGCAGTTTTTCCGGCAGGGTATTAGGTTCACCCCTCCACTTT
J gene: TRBJ1-6
clone size: .
V gene: TRBV12-3/TRBV12-4
D gene: .

CDR3 protein: CASSDPGKASEQFF
CDR3 DNA: TGTGCCAGCAGCGACCCCGGCAAAGCAAGTGAGCAGTTCTTC
J gene: TRBJ2-1
clone size: .
V gene: TRBV6-4
D gene: .

CDR3 protein: CASSLRVYNEQFF
CDR3 DNA: TGTGCCAGCAGCTTAAGGGTTTACAATGAGCAGTTCTTC
J gene: TRBJ2-1
clone size: .
V gene: TRBV13
D gene: .

CDR3 protein: CASSWTSGFNNEQFF
CDR3 DNA: TGCGCCAGCAGCTGGACTAGCGGGTTTAACAATGAGCAGTTCTTC
J gene: TRBJ2-1
clone size: .
V gene: TRBV5-1
D gene: TRBD2

CDR3 protein: CASSGTGANTGELFF
CDR3 DNA: TGCGCCAGCAGCGGGACAGGGGCGAACACCGGGGAGCTGTTTTTT
J gene: TRBJ2-2
clone size: .
V gene: TRBV5-1
D gene: TRBD1

CDR3 protein: CSQTGGSYEQYF
CDR3 DNA: TGCAGCCAAACAGGGGGCTCCTACGAGCAGTACTTC
J gene: TRBJ2-7
clone size: many
V gene: TRBV20-1
D gene: TRBD1

CDR3 protein: CASSVEAAGQTQYF
CDR3 DNA: TGTGCCAGCAGCGTAGAAGCGGCGGGGCAGACCCAGTACTTC
J gene: TRBJ2-5
clone size: .
V gene: TRBV9
D gene: .

CDR3 protein: CASSLVGGAGTEAFF
CDR3 DNA: TGCGCCAGCAGCTTGGTGGGGGGGGCCGGCACTGAAGCTTTCTTT
J gene: TRBJ1-1
clone size: .
V gene: TRBV5-1
D gene: .

CDR3 protein: CSANPPRRRFSYNEQFF
CDR3 DNA: TGCAGTGCTAACCCCCCCCGGCGGCGATTCTCCTACAATGAGCAGTTCTTC
J gene: TRBJ2-1
clone size: few
V gene: TRBV20-1
D gene: .

CDR3 protein: CASSRPREVHEQFF
CDR3 DNA: TGCGCCAGCAGCCGACCGCGGGAGGTGCATGAGCAGTTCTTC
J gene: TRBJ2-1
clone size: .
V gene: TRBV5-1
D gene: TRBD2

CDR3 protein: CASKPGLAGGLLYTDTQYF
CDR3 DNA: TGTGCCAGCAAACCGGGACTAGCGGGAGGGTTGCTCTACACAGATACGCAGTATTTT
J gene: TRBJ2-3
clone size: .
V gene: TRBV5-6
D gene: TRBD2

CDR3 protein: CASSSRGGDADTQYF
CDR3 DNA: TGCGCCAGCAGCTCTCGGGGTGGAGATGCAGATACGCAGTATTTT
J gene: TRBJ2-3
clone size: .
V gene: TRBV5-1
D gene: .

CDR3 protein: CASSLTANTEAFF
CDR3 DNA: TGTGCCAGCAGCTTGACAGCGAACACTGAAGCTTTCTTT
J gene: TRBJ1-1
clone size: .
V gene: TRBV6-2/TRBV6-3
D gene: .

CDR3 protein: CSAYIPGLAGEEQFF
CDR3 DNA: TGCAGTGCTTACATACCGGGACTAGCGGGAGAGGAGCAGTTCTTC
J gene: TRBJ2-1
clone size: .
V gene: TRBV20-1
D gene: TRBD2

CDR3 protein: CASSPAGTRTSEQYF
CDR3 DNA: TGTGCCAGCAGTCCCGCCGGGACTAGAACGTCCGAGCAGTACTTC
J gene: TRBJ2-7
clone size: few
V gene: TRBV27
D gene: TRBD2

CDR3 protein: CASSYLAGGIYNEQFF
CDR3 DNA: TGTGCCAGCAGTTACCTAGCGGGAGGCATCTACAATGAGCAGTTCTTC
J gene: TRBJ2-1
clone size: .
V gene: TRBV6-2/TRBV6-3
D gene: TRBD2

CDR3 protein: CSASYRTGTSTQYF
CDR3 DNA: TGCAGTGCTAGTTACCGGACAGGGACCTCTACGCAGTATTTT
J gene: TRBJ2-3
clone size: .
V gene: TRBV20-1
D gene: TRBD1

CDR3 protein: CASSLLGGGSAARNEQFF
CDR3 DNA: TGTGCCAGCAGCTTATTGGGGGGTGGTAGTGCGGCTCGGAATGAGCAGTTCTTC
J gene: TRBJ2-1
clone size: .
V gene: TRBV7-3
D gene: .

CDR3 protein: CASSRGANKNIQYF
CDR3 DNA: TGTGCCAGCAGCAGGGGGGCGAACAAAAACATTCAGTACTTC
J gene: TRBJ2-4
clone size: few
V gene: TRBV11-2
D gene: .

CDR3 protein: CSARDGGGQPQHF
CDR3 DNA: TGCAGTGCTAGGGACGGGGGAGGTCAGCCCCAGCATTTT
J gene: TRBJ1-5
clone size: .
V gene: TRBV20-1
D gene: .

CDR3 protein: CASSTDRETDTQYF
CDR3 DNA: TGTGCCAGCAGCACGGACAGGGAAACAGATACGCAGTATTTT
J gene: TRBJ2-3
clone size: few
V gene: TRBV7-9
D gene: TRBD1

CDR3 protein: CASSVLRGAGGYTF
CDR3 DNA: TGTGCCAGCAGCGTTCTACGAGGGGCGGGAGGCTACACCTTC
J gene: TRBJ1-2
clone size: .
V gene: TRBV9
D gene: .

CDR3 protein: CASSSSQETEAFF
CDR3 DNA: TGCGCCAGCAGCTCGTCCCAAGAGACTGAAGCTTTCTTT
J gene: TRBJ1-1
clone size: few
V gene: TRBV5-1
D gene: .

CDR3 protein: CASNGPLDTEAFF
CDR3 DNA: TGTGCCAGCAACGGACCTTTGGACACTGAAGCTTTCTTT
J gene: TRBJ1-1
clone size: .
V gene: TRBV28
D gene: .

CDR3 protein: CSARNPDSNQPQHF
CDR3 DNA: TGCAGTGCTAGAAACCCGGACAGTAATCAGCCCCAGCATTTT
J gene: TRBJ1-5
clone size: .
V gene: TRBV20-1
D gene: .

CDR3 protein: CSAPDRGVSGEQYF
CDR3 DNA: TGCAGTGCTCCCGACAGGGGGGTTTCGGGAGAGCAGTACTTC
J gene: TRBJ2-7
clone size: .
V gene: TRBV20-1
D gene: TRBD1

CDR3 protein: CSARDEATDTQYF
CDR3 DNA: TGCAGTGCTAGAGATGAGGCGACAGATACGCAGTATTTT
J gene: TRBJ2-3
clone size: .
V gene: TRBV20-1
D gene: .

CDR3 protein: CASSERLERDTQYF
CDR3 DNA: TGTGCCAGCAGTGAAAGGCTAGAAAGGGATACGCAGTATTTT
J gene: TRBJ2-3
clone size: .
V gene: TRBV6-1
D gene: .

CDR3 protein: CASSLGTTTSREQYF
CDR3 DNA: TGTGCCAGCAGTTTGGGGACCACGACCTCTCGGGAGCAGTACTTC
J gene: TRBJ2-7
clone size: few
V gene: TRBV27
D gene: .

CDR3 protein: CASSLWSENSPLHF
CDR3 DNA: TGTGCCAGCAGTTTGTGGTCAGAAAATTCACCCCTCCACTTT
J gene: TRBJ1-6
clone size: .
V gene: TRBV28
D gene: .